This entry lists 4 T cell receptor beta chains sequenced from one sample in a study of cytomegalovirus exposure and HLA in healthy donors. The PCR ran on 60 Vbeta and 13 Jbeta primers. Here immunoSEQ multiplex PCR was the method, and the copy in TCRdb shows in-frame clones only, minus some. The sample records around 140,000 clones, about four fifths being singletons. Specimen: PBMCs. These receptors were collected from a man in his forties in good health and CMV-seronegative.

The chain couples TRBV9 to TRBJ2-7; 7 bases are a match to TRBD2. The CDR3 runs 14 residues. The V segment lost 0 bases and the J segment 4 bases; nucleotides outside the gene matches: 4. Germline-derived CDR1 and CDR2 are SGDLS and YYNGEE. In DNA form, the CDR3 reads TGTGCCAGCAGCGTAGTGGGGGAGGGGTACGAGCAGTACTTC. Amino acid sequence: CASSVVGEGYEQYF.

The V and J genes are TRBV7-8 and TRBJ2-3; weak D call: TRBD2 (6 bases). The CDR3 is made up of 14 amino acids. Trimming shortened V by 4 bases and J by 5 bases, and 13 bases separated the two germline ends. CDR1 and CDR2 (germline): SGHVS, FQNEAQ. Here the CDR3 DNA reads TGTGCCAGCAGCTCCGGTGGGGGAGGAGATACGCAGTATTTT. Residues: CASSSGGGGDTQYF.

The chain has TRBV15 and TRBJ1-5; D gene ambiguous. Germline V gives CDR1 LNHNV, CDR2 YYDKDF (reference sequence). Trimming removed 3 bases at V and 0 bases at J, with 9 bases between. This CDR3 has 15 residues. The CDR3 sequence is CATSSGGSSNQPQHF. DNA for the CDR3: TGTGCCACCAGCAGTGGAGGGAGTAGCAATCAGCCCCAGCATTTT. Supplemented by reference TRBV15 and TRBJ1-5, the full variable domain reads DAMVIQNPRYQVTQFGKPVTLSCSQTLNHNVMYWYQQKSSQAPKLLFHYYDKDFNNEADTPDNFQSRRPNTSFCFLDIRSPGLGDTAMYLCATSSGGSSNQPQHFGDGTRLSIL.

CDR3 in amino acids: CASSLVSGVKNEKLFF. CDR3 bases: TGTGCCAGCAGCTTAGTTTCGGGGGTCAAAAATGAAAAACTGTTTTTT. The chain is built from TRBV7-9 and TRBJ1-4, with D tentatively TRBD1 (5 bases). Trimming took off 1 base at V and 5 bases at J, with 14 bases between the two ends. The CDR3 extends over 16 amino acids. Germline CDR1 and CDR2: SEHNR and FQNEAQ (reference sequence).